This T cell receptor (beta chain) was captured by sequencing in a study of identifying expanded T cells in peripheral blood. Findings of the study overall: Around 1.2 clones differed between technical replicates, versus approximately 16 and 19 over time.

The germline V gene encodes CDR1 SQVTM and CDR2 ANQGSEA. The V end lost 0 bases, the J end lost 9 bases, and 6 bases lay between the germline ends. CDR3 size: 11 residues. Sequenced by immunoSEQ multiplex PCR; TCRdb stores in-frame clones only, minus some. In the table there are more than 45,000 clones, about 92% of which are singletons. Regarding this clone: Its antigen is not identified.

During the collection period, no donor immune events like infections were recorded. The V call is TRBV29-1, the J call TRBJ2-1; the D is unclear. The TCR was taken from a person aged 18 to 70 in good health. Material for sequencing was blood. The CDR3 DNA is TGCAGCGTTGAAGATCGGGTTGAGCAGTTCTTC. Translation: CSVEDRVEQFF.